One and the same sample provided the 31 T cell receptor beta chains below, sequenced in a study of cytomegalovirus exposure and HLA in healthy donors. Primers: 60 Vbeta forward and 13 Jbeta reverse. The table came from immunoSEQ multiplex PCR; TCRdb's copy has only in-frame clones and leaves some out. This sample yields under 200,000 clones, of which over 65% are seen a single time; approximately 2.9% belongs to the top ten. The sequenced material came from PBMCs. The receptors originated from a woman aged 45-59 years in good health and CMV-seropositive.

Comment on this clone: At one boundary the junction diverges from the germline segment, which might be a read error. CDR3 coding DNA: TGTGCCAGCAGTGACTCGACTGTTAGCACAGATACGCAGTATTTT. Protein product: CASSDSTVSTDTQYF. The chain links TRBV6-6 to TRBJ2-3, with D unclear. The CDR3 totals 15 residues. Germline loops: CDR1 MNHNY, CDR2 SVGAGI (reference sequence).

On this clone: As the CDR3 is not closed by the conserved phenylalanine or tryptophan, this likely results from a read error. The chain combines TRBV5-1 with TRBJ2-3; 7 bases fit TRBD2. CDR1 and CDR2 from the germline V gene are SGHRS and YFSETQ. Unmatched junction bases numbered 1, after V lost 2 bases and J lost 1 base. This CDR3 region has 14 residues. The CDR3 region is CASSFTSGTDTQYL. CDR3 nucleotide sequence: TGCGCCAGCAGCTTCACTAGCGGCACAGATACGCAGTATCTT.

This chain links TRBV10-1 with TRBJ2-4; D perhaps matches TRBD1 (7 bases). Per the germline V gene, CDR1 is WNHNN and CDR2 is SYGVQD (reference sequence). Trimming took off 3 bases at V and 6 bases at J, with 12 bases between the two ends. This CDR3 region has 14 residues. CDR3 amino acids: CASSDGTAGNIQYF. The CDR3 bases are TGCGCCAGCAGTGACGGGACAGCGGGAAACATTCAGTACTTC.

The V gene is TRBV28, the J gene TRBJ2-2; possible D gene TRBD2, 5 bases. CDR3 length: 15 amino acids. Germline loops: CDR1 MDHEN, CDR2 SYDVKM. The V gene lost 4 bases and the J gene lost 1 base, with 10 bases spanning the gap. The CDR3 loop reads CASSSTGLNTGELFF. The DNA of the CDR3 is TGTGCCAGCAGTTCTACTGGACTGAACACCGGGGAGCTGTTTTTT.

The table lists this clone with a count of one. The genes are TRBV6-5 and TRBJ2-3, with TRBD1 matching 7 bases. V gave up 6 bases and J gave up 0 bases; unmatched junction bases: 6. The CDR3 extends over 15 amino acids. CDR1 and CDR2 (germline): MNHEY, SVGAGI. CDR3 nucleotides: TGTGCCAGCAGGCGACAGGGCCCTAGCACAGATACGCAGTATTTT. It translates to CASRRQGPSTDTQYF.

V is TRBV6-5 and J is TRBJ2-7, with D perhaps TRBD2 (5 bases). With 5 bases removed from V and 5 bases from J, the gap between germline ends came to 10 bases. CDR1 is MNHEY, CDR2 SVGAGI, per germline. This CDR3 has 12 residues. CDR3 protein: CASSATGNEQYF. The CDR3 coding sequence is TGTGCCAGCAGTGCGACCGGGAACGAGCAGTACTTC.

The chain joins TRBV11-2 to TRBJ1-6; D remains ambiguous. Germline V lookup: CDR1 SGHAT, CDR2 FQNNGV. CDR3 size: 16 residues. V lost 1 base, J lost 7 bases, and 14 bases lay in between. In nucleotides, the CDR3 is TGTGCCAGCAGCTTAGGTGGCCCCGGAGAGAATTCACCCCTCCACTTT. Protein sequence: CASSLGGPGENSPLHF.

The chain couples TRBV2 to TRBJ2-1; TRBD2 aligns across 10 bases. This CDR3 region has 16 residues. Germline loops: CDR1 SNHLY, CDR2 FYNNEI. V lost 7 bases, J lost 5 bases, and 11 bases stayed unmatched. Written as DNA, the CDR3 is TGTGCCAGCATAGCTAGCGGGGGTTTTTTCGACAATGAGCAGTTCTTC. Translated: CASIASGGFFDNEQFF.

The V and J genes are TRBV9 and TRBJ2-3; D is possibly TRBD2 (5 bases). Trimming took off 0 bases at V and 0 bases at J, with 14 bases between the two ends. CDR1 and CDR2 from the germline V gene are SGDLS and YYNGEE. The CDR3 runs 17 residues. The CDR3 bases are TGTGCCAGCAGCGTAGAGGTCTCTTCGGGGAGCACAGATACGCAGTATTTT. Amino acids: CASSVEVSSGSTDTQYF. The complete variable domain, with remaining parts taken from reference TRBV9 and TRBJ2-3, reads DSGVTQTPKHLITATGQRVTLRCSPRSGDLSVYWYQQSLDQGLQFLIQYYNGEERAKGNILERFSAQQFPDLHSELNLSSLELGDSALYFCASSVEVSSGSTDTQYFGPGTRLTVL.

The V and J genes are TRBV7-9 and TRBJ1-5; 8 bases match TRBD1. The CDR3 contains 14 residues. CDR1 is SEHNR and CDR2 is FQNEAQ in the germline V gene (reference sequence). Trimming cost V 5 bases and J 4 bases; bases outside gene matches: 4. The CDR3 DNA sequence: TGTGCCAGCAGCCTACAGGGGGAGAATCAGCCCCAGCATTTT. Translating it yields CASSLQGENQPQHF.

The V call is TRBV9, the J call TRBJ2-3; D might be TRBD2 (5 bases). The V end lost 4 bases, the J end lost 0 bases, and 9 bases lay between the germline ends. Germline V gene data show CDR1 as SGDLS and CDR2 as YYNGEE. The length of the CDR3 is 14 residues. The CDR3 region has the DNA TGTGCCAGCAGCCCCCGGACTAGCACAGATACGCAGTATTTT. This translates into CASSPRTSTDTQYF.

This rearrangement joins TRBV11-2 to TRBJ2-5; D uncertain. V dropped 2 bases and J dropped 5 bases, with 6 bases sitting between them. The CDR3 extends over 12 amino acids. The germline V gene has CDR1 SGHAT and CDR2 FQNNGV. The CDR3 spells CASSLMQETQYF. CDR3 DNA sequence: TGTGCCAGCAGCTTAATGCAGGAGACCCAGTACTTC.

V usage is TRBV28 and J usage is TRBJ1-3; D possibly corresponds to TRBD1 (5 bases). Per germline, CDR1 MDHEN and CDR2 SYDVKM. Trimming took 5 bases from V and 13 from J, leaving 18 bases between them. This CDR3 region has 13 residues. CDR3 amino acids: CASSHGTPGEIYF. The CDR3 DNA reads TGTGCCAGCAGTCACGGGACTCCTGGGGAGATATATTTT.

V gene TRBV7-3 combines with J gene TRBJ1-6; 8 nucleotides line up with TRBD1. V lost 5 bases, J lost 7 bases, and 10 bases stayed unmatched. The CDR3 extends over 16 amino acids. The germline V gene encodes CDR1 SGHTA and CDR2 FQGTGA. CDR3 region: CASSQGGTGKNSPLHF. Here the CDR3 DNA reads TGTGCCAGCAGCCAGGGCGGGACAGGCAAAAATTCACCCCTCCACTTT.

V gene TRBV5-1 combines with J gene TRBJ1-4; no clear D. CDR1 SGHRS and CDR2 YFSETQ come from the germline V gene. The CDR3 has 15 amino acids. V lost 0 bases and J lost 4, with 10 bases in between. The CDR3 protein is CASSLGQINNEKLFF. CDR3 in DNA: TGCGCCAGCAGCTTGGGGCAGATTAATAATGAAAAACTGTTTTTT.

The chain uses TRBV21-1 and TRBJ2-1; the D call in the table, TRBD1, was not verified against the DNA. TRBV21-1 is labeled a pseudogene. The length of the CDR3 is 16 residues. In nucleotides, the CDR3 is TGTGCCAGCAGCAAAAGGGACAGGGAAGTCGGCAATGAGCAGTTCTTC. As protein: CASSKRDREVGNEQFF.

The V and J genes are TRBV5-5 and TRBJ1-1; D is ambiguous. V was pared by 4 bases and J by 5 bases, with 12 bases between. The germline V gene encodes CDR1 SGHKS and CDR2 YYEKEE (reference sequence). There are 13 residues in the CDR3. The CDR3 sequence is CASSPFSGTEAFF. The CDR3 nucleotides read TGTGCCAGCAGCCCCTTTTCGGGGACTGAAGCTTTCTTT.

This clone showed up just a few times. The chain recombines TRBV5-4 with TRBJ2-7; possible D gene TRBD1, 5 bases. Trimming pared 2 bases from V and 2 bases from J, leaving 8 bases between. The CDR3 is 13 amino acids. CDR1 and CDR2 from the germline V gene are SGHNT and YYREEE (reference sequence). Here the CDR3 reads CASSFSGTYEQYF. The CDR3 bases are TGTGCCAGCAGCTTCTCAGGGACCTACGAGCAGTACTTC.

The gene calls are TRBV11-3 and TRBJ2-5; D is possibly TRBD2 (6 bases). V was shortened by 3 bases and J by 1 base, with 6 bases between the two germline ends. The CDR3 is 13 amino acids. CDR1 and CDR2 (germline): SGHNT, YENEEA. CDR3 protein: CASSFGGQETQYF. The CDR3 region has the DNA TGTGCCAGCAGCTTCGGGGGCCAAGAGACCCAGTACTTC.

In its sample, this clone was seen once. The chain is built from TRBV5-1 and TRBJ2-5; 11 nucleotides match TRBD2. Germline V lookup: CDR1 SGHRS, CDR2 YFSETQ. Trimming took 0 bases from V and 2 from J; bases not matched to a gene: 12. This CDR3 spans 19 amino acids. This CDR3 is CASSLAVAGGLGRQETQYF. CDR3 bases: TGCGCCAGCAGCTTGGCCGTAGCGGGGGGGCTCGGTCGTCAAGAGACCCAGTACTTC.

This rearrangement joins TRBV6-5 to TRBJ2-1; the D gene is possibly TRBD1 (6 bases). Trimming removed 6 bases from V and 8 bases from J, with 14 bases in between. The CDR3 has 13 residues. The germline CDR1 and CDR2 sequences are MNHEY and SVGAGI. The CDR3 loop is CASRDSLIDEQFF. The CDR3 nucleotides read TGTGCCAGCAGGGACAGCCTCATAGATGAGCAGTTCTTC.

This clone appeared once. This chain uses TRBV10-3 with TRBJ1-2, with D perhaps TRBD1 (5 bases). Germline loops: CDR1 ENHRY, CDR2 SYGVKD. The V end lost 5 bases, the J end lost 8 bases, and 15 bases lay between the germline ends. The CDR3 has 13 residues. CDR3 coding DNA: TGTGCCATCAGTAACGGGGGGGTTCAAGGCTACACCTTC. Its protein is CAISNGGVQGYTF.

The CDR3 DNA follows: TGTGCCAGCAGCCCCCGGGACAAGGTTTCCCAAGGAACCTACGAGCAGTACTTC. It encodes CASSPRDKVSQGTYEQYF. The rearrangement uses TRBV7-3 and TRBJ2-7, with a weak D call TRBD1 (6 bases). This CDR3 spans 18 amino acids. Trimming stripped 5 bases from V and 2 bases from J, with 25 bases between. CDR1 is SGHTA and CDR2 is FQGTGA in the germline V gene.

This sequence joins TRBV5-1 and TRBJ1-2, with 9 nucleotides matching TRBD1. Germline CDR1 reads SGHRS; CDR2 reads YFSETQ. Unmatched junction bases numbered 9, after V lost 4 bases and J lost 5 bases. The CDR3 consists of 15 residues. CDR3 coding DNA: TGCGCCAGCAGCCCGGGACAGGGTTACCCTTATGGCTACACCTTC. Protein: CASSPGQGYPYGYTF. Filled out from reference TRBV5-1 and TRBJ1-2, the complete variable domain reads KAGVTQTPRYLIKTRGQQVTLSCSPISGHRSVSWYQQTPGQGLQFLFEYFSETQRNKGNFPGRFSGRQFSNSRSEMNVSTLELGDSALYLCASSPGQGYPYGYTFGSGTRLTVV.

This chain links TRBV6-5 with TRBJ2-7, with 13 bases matching TRBD2. CDR1 and CDR2 from the germline V gene are MNHEY and SVGAGI. The CDR3 is 15 amino acids. V gave up 5 bases and J gave up 3 bases; unmatched junction bases: 4. This chain's CDR3 is CASSTGTSGVYEQYF. As DNA, the CDR3 is TGTGCCAGCAGTACAGGGACTAGCGGGGTCTACGAGCAGTACTTC.

The chain links TRBV6-1 to TRBJ1-6; maybe TRBD1 (5 bases). V was trimmed by 1 base and J by 9 bases, leaving 13 bases between them. CDR1 MNHNS and CDR2 SASEGT come from the germline V gene. The CDR3 consists of 15 residues. This CDR3 is CASSEEGQLVSPLHF. CDR3 DNA sequence: TGTGCCAGCAGTGAAGAGGGGCAGCTGGTTTCACCCCTCCACTTT.

V and J are TRBV6-5 and TRBJ2-7; D perhaps matches TRBD2 (7 bases). This CDR3 is 14 amino acids long. Germline CDR1 is MNHEY and CDR2 is SVGAGI. The V and J ends lost 6 bases and 3 bases respectively, with 15 bases between them. CDR3 region: CASSRGGANYEQYF. CDR3 in DNA: TGTGCCAGCAGCCGTGGGGGGGCGAACTACGAGCAGTACTTC.

The chain links TRBV2 to TRBJ2-1; 7 bases align to TRBD2. J lost 3 bases, V lost 6 bases, and 11 bases had no gene match. CDR1 and CDR2 from the germline V gene are SNHLY and FYNNEI. The CDR3 length is 16 residues. The CDR3 coding sequence is TGTGCCAGCAGCGCCGTCGGGGGGAAGATCTACAATGAGCAGTTCTTC. Its translation: CASSAVGGKIYNEQFF. The whole variable domain, filled in from reference TRBV2 and TRBJ2-1, reads EPEVTQTPSHQVTQMGQEVILRCVPISNHLYFYWYRQILGQKVEFLVSFYNNEISEKSEIFDDQFSVERPDGSNFTLKIRSTKLEDSAMYFCASSAVGGKIYNEQFFGPGTRLTVL.

The chain carries TRBV28 and TRBJ2-4; 7 bases fit TRBD2. CDR1 is MDHEN and CDR2 is SYDVKM in the germline V gene. After removal of 4 bases from V and 1 base from J, the junction contained 4 bases not matched to a gene. The CDR3 is made up of 15 amino acids. The CDR3 spells CASSSPGGAKNIQYF. CDR3 DNA sequence: TGTGCCAGCAGTTCACCGGGAGGCGCCAAAAACATTCAGTACTTC.

V is TRBV2 and J is TRBJ1-1; 7 nucleotides agree with TRBD1. The V gene end was trimmed by 8 bases and the J gene end by 10 bases; junction bases not matched to a gene: 13. Germline V gene data show CDR1 as SNHLY and CDR2 as FYNNEI. The CDR3 consists of 13 residues. In DNA form, the CDR3 reads TGTGCCAGCTGTTACAACCGGGACAGTAGAGCTTTCTTT. This gives the protein CASCYNRDSRAFF.

V usage is TRBV29-1 and J usage is TRBJ2-3; a possible D gene is TRBD2 (5 bases). CDR3 length: 12 amino acids. The germline V gene encodes CDR1 SQVTM and CDR2 ANQGSEA. As DNA, the CDR3 is TGCGGCGGACTTCAGAGCACAGATACGCAGTATTTT. It specifies CGGLQSTDTQYF.